A single sample gave rise to the 4 T cell receptor beta chains below, sequenced in a study of blood T cell repertoires in COVID-19. Repertoires were generated with immunoSEQ multiplex PCR, while TCRdb's copy carries only in-frame clones and drops some. The sample shows roughly 180,000 clones, roughly 84% of them seen only once. Sequencing input: peripheral blood. These receptor sequences come from a woman aged 80 or over with active or convalescent COVID-19.

The rearrangement links TRBV5-1 to TRBJ2-1, with 15 bases identical to TRBD2. Germline V gene data show CDR1 as SGHRS and CDR2 as YFSETQ. The CDR3 is 19 residues long. J lost 7 bases, V lost 5 bases, and 16 bases had no gene match. The CDR3 reads CASRRTSGRAAGRMNEQFF. As DNA, the CDR3 is TGCGCCAGCAGGCGGACTAGCGGGAGGGCCGCGGGCCGGATGAATGAGCAGTTCTTC. Full variable domain (outside the CDR3, taken from reference TRBV5-1 and TRBJ2-1): KAGVTQTPRYLIKTRGQQVTLSCSPISGHRSVSWYQQTPGQGLQFLFEYFSETQRNKGNFPGRFSGRQFSNSRSEMNVSTLELGDSALYLCASRRTSGRAAGRMNEQFFGPGTRLTVL.

This clone has just one count. J is TRBJ2-7 and V is TRBV18, with unresolved D. Germline V gives CDR1 KGHSH, CDR2 LQKENI. The CDR3 consists of 14 residues. Trimming took off 8 bases at V and 0 bases at J, with 14 bases between the two ends. The DNA of the CDR3 is TGTGCCAGCCGAGGTCTTCCTGGCTCCTACGAGCAGTACTTC. Residues: CASRGLPGSYEQYF.

This clone appeared a single time. The chain joins TRBV6-1 to TRBJ1-1; 12 nucleotides agree with TRBD1. Trimming removed 6 bases from V and 3 bases from J; junction bases left unmatched: 5. This CDR3 is 15 amino acids long. Germline-derived CDR1 and CDR2 are MNHNS and SASEGT. The CDR3 region has the DNA TGTGCCAGCAGAATGGGACAGGGGGCGGACACTGAAGCTTTCTTT. Translating it yields CASRMGQGADTEAFF.

V and J are TRBV27 and TRBJ1-6; TRBD1 matches at 8 bases. Germline loops: CDR1 MNHEY, CDR2 SMNVEV (reference sequence). The CDR3 spans 14 residues. With 5 bases clipped from V and 6 bases from J, the junction kept 3 bases outside the gene matches. The CDR3 loop is CASSRTGPNSPLHF. The DNA of the CDR3 is TGTGCCAGCAGTCGGACAGGGCCTAATTCACCCCTCCACTTT.